These 29 T cell receptor beta chains were all obtained from the same sample, sequenced in a study of T cells in Graves' hyperthyroidism and ophthalmopathy (dated by TCRdb to about 2019). Library prep was done by multiplex PCR. Sequencing used an Illumina HiSeq 2000. The TCR beta CDR3 regions were amplified from RNA transcripts. For the first round of RT-PCR on the TCR CDR3, the HTBI primer set was used together with the Qiagen OneStep RT-PCR kit. TCRdb redid the processing of the public reads, applying fastp at Q25 and MiXCR, and retained in-frame beta chains. For every CDR3 protein sequence, its rows merge into one entry that carries the most common genes and DNA. The sample table records roughly 510,000 distinct CDR3 sequences; more than 20% of these occur just once. Around a quarter of the sample is taken by the ten largest. Sequenced input: blood. All receptors come from a man younger than 30 with Graves' hyperthyroidism.

Many counts were recorded for this clonotype. V gene TRBV2 combines with J gene TRBJ1-1, with D maybe TRBD1 (6 bases). The V and J ends lost 1 base and 1 base respectively, with 10 bases between them. The germline CDR1 and CDR2 sequences are SNHLY and FYNNEI. The CDR3 is 15 residues long. CDR3 sequence: CASSEGGQSNTEAFF. CDR3 bases: TGTGCCAGCAGTGAAGGAGGACAGTCGAACACTGAAGCTTTCTTT.

This chain connects TRBV25-1 to TRBJ1-3; D may be TRBD1 (5 bases). Germline values: CDR1 MGHDK, CDR2 SYGVNS. V lost 4 bases to trimming and J lost 0 bases, with 16 bases between them. The CDR3 length is 17 residues. The CDR3 coding sequence is TGTGCCAGCAGTGTATCCGGGACGGACCCCTCTGGAAACACCATATATTTT. As protein: CASSVSGTDPSGNTIYF.

The CDR3 DNA sequence: TGCGCCAGCAGCGTCGTGGAGGGAGGAGGGTCACCCCTCCACTTT. Translated, it gives CASSVVEGGGSPLHF. This rearrangement joins TRBV5-1 to TRBJ1-6; D is uncertain. The CDR3 runs to 15 residues. Germline V gene sequence: CDR1 SGHRS, CDR2 YFSETQ. Deletions cut 4 bases from V and 10 bases from J, with 18 bases between.

In this sample, this clonotype turned up a few times. The chain recombines TRBV28 with TRBJ2-5; no firm D call. The CDR3 totals 14 residues. CDR1 is MDHEN and CDR2 is SYDVKM in the germline V gene. The germline V and J ends were trimmed by 6 bases and 4 bases, with 15 bases remaining between them. The CDR3 DNA follows: TGTGCCAGCAGCCTAACCCGGACCGGAGAGACCCAGTACTTC. Translated: CASSLTRTGETQYF.

This clonotype was observed many times. The rearrangement links TRBV28 to TRBJ1-5; D is possibly TRBD1 (6 bases). Germline assignment: CDR1 MDHEN and CDR2 SYDVKM. The CDR3 is 15 amino acids. V lost 6 bases to trimming and J lost 8 bases, with 20 bases between them. The CDR3, as DNA: TGTGCCAGCAGCCCCACTCCTCCAGGGGCCGAGCCCCAGCATTTT. As protein: CASSPTPPGAEPQHF.

This chain uses TRBV24-1 with TRBJ1-2; 7 positions match TRBD1. Germline V gives CDR1 KGHDR, CDR2 SFDVKD. The CDR3 sequence is 13 residues long. The V segment lost 5 bases and the J segment 4 bases; nucleotides outside the gene matches: 3. The CDR3 DNA reads as TGTGCCACCAGTGTAGAGGGGGCCTATGGCTACACCTTC. This translates into CATSVEGAYGYTF.

A word on this clonotype: At one end, the junction sequence differs from germline, possibly due to a read error. Written as DNA, the CDR3 is TGCGCCAGCAGCCGATCCACAGGGATGGGGAGCAATCAGTCCCAGCATTTT. Encoded protein: CASSRSTGMGSNQSQHF. V gene TRBV4-1 combines with J gene TRBJ1-5, with a tentative D call TRBD1 (6 bases). CDR1 is MGHRA, CDR2 YSYEKL, per germline. The CDR3 totals 17 residues.

This clonotype was seen a few times. V gene TRBV6-1 combines with J gene TRBJ1-2; D remains unclear. CDR3 length: 15 amino acids. V gave up 5 bases and J gave up 6 bases, with 19 bases separating them. CDR1 MNHNS and CDR2 SASEGT come from the germline V gene. Here the CDR3 reads CASSQVHGSRDGYTF. The CDR3 DNA reads as TGTGCCAGCAGTCAAGTCCACGGAAGTCGGGATGGCTACACCTTC.

This clonotype was detected only a few times. The rearrangement joins TRBV4-1 to TRBJ2-7; a possible D gene is TRBD1 (6 bases). The length of the CDR3 is 18 residues. From germline, CDR1 is MGHRA and CDR2 YSYEKL. V dropped 3 bases and J dropped 1 base, with 22 bases sitting between them. The CDR3: CASSQVLQGPAGSYEQYF. In nucleotides, the CDR3 is TGCGCCAGCAGCCAGGTCCTACAGGGACCAGCTGGGTCCTACGAGCAGTACTTC.

The sample holds a few counts of this clonotype. The J gene is TRBJ2-7, the V gene TRBV30; 8 nucleotides align to TRBD1. From germline, CDR1 is GTSNPN and CDR2 SVGIG (reference sequence). CDR3 length: 12 amino acids. After removal of 4 bases from V and 4 bases from J, the junction contained 3 bases not matched to a gene. The CDR3 is CAWTGGGYEQYF. CDR3 in DNA: TGTGCCTGGACAGGGGGCGGATACGAGCAGTACTTC. Using reference TRBV30 and TRBJ2-7 for the parts outside the CDR3, the full variable domain is SQTIHQWPATLVQPVGSPLSLECTVEGTSNPNLYWYRQAAGRGLQLLFYSVGIGQISSEVPQNLSASRPQDRQFILSSKKLLLSDSGFYLCAWTGGGYEQYFGPGTRLTVT.

This clonotype occurred many times. The chain recombines TRBV6-5 with TRBJ2-2; D remains ambiguous. Germline V gene lookup returns CDR1 MNHEY and CDR2 SVGAGI. The CDR3 contains 12 residues. V was shortened by 6 bases and J by 0 bases, with 2 bases between the two germline ends. The CDR3 DNA is TGTGCCAGCAGGACGAACACCGGGGAGCTGTTTTTT. Its translation is CASRTNTGELFF.

Ten or more counts support this clonotype. This chain links TRBV3-1 with TRBJ2-5; perhaps TRBD1 as D (6 bases). The CDR3 spans 15 residues. Germline CDR1 and CDR2: LGHDT and YNNKEL (reference sequence). The V end lost 3 bases, the J end lost 4 bases, and 15 bases lay between the germline ends. The CDR3 DNA sequence: TGTGCCAGCAGCCATCCCACAGGGCGTCTAGAGACCCAGTACTTC. Translation gives CASSHPTGRLETQYF.

This clonotype was found many times. This chain connects TRBV2 to TRBJ2-7; tentative D call: TRBD2 (5 bases). CDR3 length: 14 residues. V was pared by 6 bases and J by 5 bases, with 17 bases between. CDR1 is SNHLY, CDR2 FYNNEI, per germline. The CDR3 sequence: CASSPQKRVDEQYF. CDR3 nucleotides: TGTGCCAGCAGCCCCCAGAAGAGGGTAGACGAGCAGTACTTC.

This clonotype has ten or more counts. V gene TRBV20-1 combines with J gene TRBJ1-1; 9 bases line up with TRBD1. This CDR3 has 16 residues. From germline, CDR1 is DFQATT and CDR2 SNEGSKA (reference sequence). Trimming removed 3 bases from V and 7 bases from J; junction bases left unmatched: 15. CDR3 DNA sequence: TGCAGTGCTAGGCCCGGGACAGGGTGGTTTTATGGTGAAGCTTTCTTT. Its translation: CSARPGTGWFYGEAFF.

The rearrangement uses TRBV12-3 or TRBV12-4 and TRBJ1-5, with D tentatively TRBD1 (5 bases). V lost 10 bases and J 3 bases, leaving 16 bases between the germline ends. The CDR3 consists of 14 residues. This CDR3 reads CAIRDFYPNQPQHF. Here the CDR3 DNA reads TGTGCCATCAGGGACTTTTACCCCAATCAGCCCCAGCATTTT.

This clonotype was detected many times. The chain uses TRBV30 and TRBJ2-2; possibly TRBD1 or TRBD2 for D (6 bases each). V was trimmed by 3 bases and J by 5 bases, leaving 19 bases between them. The length of the CDR3 is 16 residues. CDR1 is GTSNPN and CDR2 is SVGIG in the germline V gene (reference sequence). The CDR3 reads CAWRGGGGGSTGELFF. In DNA, the CDR3 is TGTGCCTGGAGGGGGGGCGGTGGTGGCTCAACCGGGGAGCTGTTTTTT.

This clonotype was counted many times. The V gene is TRBV30, the J gene TRBJ2-2; D call uncertain. CDR1 is GTSNPN and CDR2 is SVGIG in the germline V gene (reference sequence). The V end lost 2 bases, the J end lost 1 base, and 8 bases lay between the germline ends. CDR3 length: 14 residues. DNA of the CDR3: TGTGCCTGGAGTAAACAGATGAACACCGGGGAGCTGTTTTTT. This translates into CAWSKQMNTGELFF. The full variable domain, completed using reference TRBV30 and TRBJ2-2, is SQTIHQWPATLVQPVGSPLSLECTVEGTSNPNLYWYRQAAGRGLQLLFYSVGIGQISSEVPQNLSASRPQDRQFILSSKKLLLSDSGFYLCAWSKQMNTGELFFGEGSRLTVL.

Many counts were recorded for this clonotype. The chain carries TRBV7-6 and TRBJ1-1; TRBD1 matches 9 bases. The ends lost 0 bases at V and 0 bases at J; junction bases unmatched: 2. The germline V gene encodes CDR1 SGHVS and CDR2 FNYEAQ. The CDR3 spans 16 residues. The CDR3 region has the DNA TGTGCCAGCAGCTTAGCTGGGACAGGGCTGAACACTGAAGCTTTCTTT. As protein: CASSLAGTGLNTEAFF.

There are a few counts of this clonotype. One end of the junction varies from germline; a read error may be responsible. This chain connects TRBV12-3 or TRBV12-4 to TRBJ2-4; 7 positions match TRBD2. The CDR3 consists of 14 residues. CDR3 protein: CASRGGDTKTIQYF. CDR3 sequence (DNA): TGTGCCAGCAGGGGGGGGGATACCAAAACCATTCAGTACTTC.

The table lists this clonotype with many counts. The chain is built from TRBV29-1 and TRBJ1-2; tentatively, D is TRBD1 (5 bases). V was clipped by 7 bases and J by 0 bases, with 15 bases between them. The CDR3 is 14 residues long. CDR1 and CDR2 from the germline V gene are SQVTM and ANQGSEA. CDR3 residues: CSGGGLRANYGYTF. The CDR3 DNA reads as TGCAGCGGGGGGGGACTGAGAGCTAACTATGGCTACACCTTC.

V and J are TRBV19 and TRBJ1-1, with TRBD1 matching 9 bases. The CDR3 contains 17 residues. In germline, CDR1 is LNHDA, CDR2 SQIVND (reference sequence). V was clipped by 4 bases and J by 0 bases; unmatched bases: 9. The DNA for the CDR3 is TGTGCCAGTAGTACCTCGGACAGGGGAAGGATGAACACTGAAGCTTTCTTT. As protein: CASSTSDRGRMNTEAFF.

V is TRBV6-1 and J is TRBJ1-1; D uncertain. The length of the CDR3 is 16 residues. Per germline, CDR1 MNHNS and CDR2 SASEGT. Trimming shortened V by 6 bases and J by 5 bases, and 22 bases separated the two germline ends. As DNA, the CDR3 is TGTGCCAGCAGCCTACCCCCCGGGCCCAGCCGGACTGAAGCTTTCTTT. Its protein product is CASSLPPGPSRTEAFF.

This clonotype showed up many times. This chain uses TRBV6-1 with TRBJ2-5; 7 positions match TRBD1. The length of the CDR3 is 16 residues. From germline, CDR1 is MNHNS and CDR2 SASEGT. V shed 6 bases and J 1 base; nucleotides not matched to a gene: 11. CDR3 coding DNA: TGTGCCAGCAGAGCCCTTGGGACAGAGAGCCAAGAGACCCAGTACTTC. Its protein is CASRALGTESQETQYF.

This clonotype was seen only a few times. The CDR3 coding sequence is TGTGCCAGCAGCTTGGACCCTCCAACGTTAGGGACCCAGTACTTC. Its translation is CASSLDPPTLGTQYF. The gene calls are TRBV12-3 or TRBV12-4 and TRBJ2-5, with unresolved D. The CDR3 runs 15 residues. V lost 6 bases to trimming and J lost 7 bases, with 21 bases between them.

Only one count was recorded for this clonotype. The V gene is TRBV29-1, the J gene TRBJ1-2; TRBD1 might be the D (6 bases). The CDR3 spans 12 residues. CDR1 is SQVTM, CDR2 ANQGSEA, per germline. V lost 4 bases and J lost 6, with 12 bases in between. CDR3 coding DNA: TGCAGCGTTGGCCCAGGGGAAAATGGCTACACCTTC. Protein: CSVGPGENGYTF.

The V gene is TRBV6-1, the J gene TRBJ2-5, with D possibly matching TRBD1 (6 bases). V lost 6 bases and J lost 3, with 14 bases in between. CDR3 length equals 14 residues. Germline-derived CDR1 and CDR2 are MNHNS and SASEGT. CDR3 residues: CASSHRTAEETQYF. The CDR3, as DNA: TGTGCCAGCAGCCATCGGACAGCAGAAGAGACCCAGTACTTC.

The V and J genes are TRBV6-1 and TRBJ2-5; 10 bases are a match to TRBD2. The J segment lost 2 bases and the V segment lost 3 bases, leaving 12 bases of the junction unmatched. This CDR3 is built from 18 residues. Germline CDR1 reads MNHNS; CDR2 reads SASEGT. The CDR3 loop is CASSELGLAGASQETQYF. DNA of the CDR3: TGTGCCAGCAGTGAGTTGGGGCTAGCGGGAGCGAGTCAAGAGACCCAGTACTTC.

This clonotype was counted at least ten times. The genes are TRBV6-1 and TRBJ2-5; possibly TRBD2 for D (6 bases). From germline, CDR1 is MNHNS and CDR2 SASEGT. V lost 0 bases and J lost 1, with 12 bases in between. The CDR3 contains 16 residues. The DNA for the CDR3 is TGTGCCAGCAGTGAAGCTGCGGGATCTCCCCAAGAGACCCAGTACTTC. This translates into CASSEAAGSPQETQYF.

This clonotype was detected ten times or more. The rearrangement uses TRBV7-2 and TRBJ2-4; 8 bases fit TRBD2. The CDR3 runs 15 residues. CDR1 is SGHTA and CDR2 is FQGNSA in the germline V gene. Trimming removed 5 bases from V and 7 bases from J; junction bases left unmatched: 10. The CDR3 DNA reads TGTGCCAGCAGCCGGCTAGGGACTAGACGTAACATTCAGTACTTC. Translated: CASSRLGTRRNIQYF.